This T cell receptor (beta chain) originates from a study of T cells in Graves' hyperthyroidism and ophthalmopathy. Study-wide findings and caveats: With a median lead of around 6.7 months before onset, the model predicted ophthalmopathy.

A note on this clonotype: No antigen is known for it.

Amplification yielded TCR beta CDR3 regions, with RNA transcripts as the source. First-round RT-PCR with HTBI primers amplified the TCR CDR3 region. MiXCR was run by TCRdb on the multiplex PCR reads, yielding one entry per CDR3 protein. This table holds almost 600,000 distinct CDR3 sequences, approximately 15% found once. The germline V and J ends were trimmed by 4 bases and 2 bases, with 16 bases remaining between them. The CDR3 covers 15 residues. Germline CDR1 reads SGDLS; CDR2 reads YYNGEE. The chain has TRBV9 and TRBJ2-7; the D is unclear. The sample was blood. The sequence derives from a young woman with Graves' hyperthyroidism that later progressed to Graves' ophthalmopathy. Written as DNA, the CDR3 is TGTGCCAGCAGCTCCCTGGTAGGCGGCGCCTACGAGCAGTACTTC. It yields the protein CASSSLVGGAYEQYF.